Below are 28 T cell receptor beta chains sequenced from a single sample in a study of T cell changes during pregnancy in multiple sclerosis. Clones were read by immunoSEQ multiplex PCR, and TCRdb kept only the in-frame ones, dropping some. This table has 50,000 or so clones, 85% to 95% appearing once. This specimen consisted of CD4+ T cells from peripheral blood mononuclear cells, obtained in the third trimester of pregnancy. These receptors were taken from a female donor with multiple sclerosis, enrolled in a pregnancy study.

This sequence joins TRBV13 and TRBJ2-1; tentatively, D is TRBD2 (6 bases). Germline V gene lookup returns CDR1 PRHDT and CDR2 FYEKMQ (reference sequence). Trimming pared 5 bases from V and 0 bases from J, leaving 14 bases between. CDR3 size: 16 residues. CDR3 in DNA: TGTGCCAGCAGCCCGATGGGGGGAAGCTCCTACAATGAGCAGTTCTTC. Its translation is CASSPMGGSSYNEQFF.

This sequence joins TRBV18 and TRBJ1-1; no firm D call. This CDR3 has 12 residues. In germline, CDR1 is KGHSH, CDR2 LQKENI. The V end was cut by 3 bases, the J end by 4 bases, with 6 bases between. The CDR3 is CASSPPGTEAFF. CDR3 nucleotides: TGTGCCAGCTCACCCCCAGGCACTGAAGCTTTCTTT.

The genes are TRBV5-1 and TRBJ1-3; no clear D gene. The CDR3 runs 13 residues. Germline CDR1 reads SGHRS; CDR2 reads YFSETQ. V dropped 0 bases and J dropped 4 bases, with 5 bases sitting between them. The CDR3 sequence is CASSLEQGNTIYF. The CDR3 DNA is TGCGCCAGCAGCTTGGAACAAGGAAACACCATATATTTT. Complete variable domain (other parts from reference TRBV5-1 and TRBJ1-3): KAGVTQTPRYLIKTRGQQVTLSCSPISGHRSVSWYQQTPGQGLQFLFEYFSETQRNKGNFPGRFSGRQFSNSRSEMNVSTLELGDSALYLCASSLEQGNTIYFGEGSWLTVV.

The chain links TRBV19 to TRBJ1-2; D is uncertain. Per the germline V gene, CDR1 is LNHDA and CDR2 is SQIVND (reference sequence). Trimming stripped 5 bases from V and 3 bases from J, with 13 bases between. This CDR3 has 14 residues. Here the CDR3 DNA reads TGTGCCAGTAGTGGTGACACCTCGGACTATGGCTACACCTTC. It encodes CASSGDTSDYGYTF.

The chain has TRBV6-6 and TRBJ2-5, with D possibly TRBD1 on 5 matching bases. V shed 2 bases and J shed 1 base, with 8 bases lying between them. Per the germline V gene, CDR1 is MNHNY and CDR2 is SVGAGI (reference sequence). This CDR3 comprises 14 residues. In DNA form, the CDR3 reads TGTGCCAGCAGTTACCCGGACACCCAAGAGACCCAGTACTTC. As protein: CASSYPDTQETQYF.

This chain connects TRBV7-2 to TRBJ1-2; 7 nucleotides agree with TRBD1. In germline, CDR1 is SGHTA, CDR2 FQGNSA. With 7 bases clipped from V and 7 bases from J, the junction kept 12 bases outside the gene matches. CDR3 size: 14 residues. For the CDR3, the DNA is TGTGCCAGCACCACAACGGGGCAGGGGGGTGGCTACACCTTC. This sequence encodes CASTTTGQGGGYTF.

V and J are TRBV9 and TRBJ2-7; 7 bases are shared with TRBD1. Germline values: CDR1 SGDLS, CDR2 YYNGEE. V shed 4 bases, J shed 5 bases, and the junction held 9 bases outside the gene matches. CDR3 length: 14 amino acids. The CDR3 protein is CASSPQTGQDEQYF. The CDR3, as DNA: TGTGCCAGCAGCCCCCAGACAGGGCAGGACGAGCAGTACTTC.

The chain joins TRBV10-3 to TRBJ2-3; the match to TRBD2 covers 14 bases. CDR3 size: 17 residues. Germline lookup yields CDR1 ENHRY and CDR2 SYGVKD. After removal of 6 bases from V and 0 bases from J, the junction contained 5 bases not matched to a gene. CDR3 DNA sequence: TGTGCCATCAGCGCGGGACTAGCGGGGGTAAGCACAGATACGCAGTATTTT. Protein product: CAISAGLAGVSTDTQYF.

On this clone itself: At one end the junction does not follow the germline gene, possibly because of a read error. The chain is built from TRBV7-8 and TRBJ1-1; D call uncertain. The CDR3 spans 14 residues. Germline V CDR1 and CDR2: SGHVS, FQNEAQ. The CDR3 loop is CASSLAPLSREGFF. The CDR3 DNA follows: TGTGCCAGCAGCTTAGCGCCCCTTTCGCGGGAAGGTTTCTTT.

V and J are TRBV19 and TRBJ2-7, with TRBD1 matching 10 bases. The CDR3 loop spans 12 amino acids. The germline V gene encodes CDR1 LNHDA and CDR2 SQIVND (reference sequence). The junction had 1 base not matched to a gene; V was cut back by 4 bases and J by 7 bases. The CDR3 spells CASSRGQGEQYF. The CDR3, as DNA: TGTGCCAGTAGTAGGGGACAGGGGGAGCAGTACTTC.

This chain joins TRBV6-5 and TRBJ1-1, with D perhaps TRBD1 (6 bases). V was cut by 6 bases and J by 5 bases, with 13 bases left in between. CDR3 length equals 13 residues. CDR1 and CDR2 (germline): MNHEY, SVGAGI. The CDR3 sequence: CASSSQGWTEAFF. Here the CDR3 DNA reads TGTGCCAGCAGCTCACAGGGTTGGACTGAAGCTTTCTTT.

The gene calls are TRBV7-6 and TRBJ2-2; 7 nucleotides align to TRBD2. The CDR3 sequence is 16 residues long. CDR1 and CDR2 (germline): SGHVS, FNYEAQ. V was clipped by 4 bases and J by 2 bases; unmatched bases: 7. The CDR3 loop is CASSSLRGVNTGELFF. The CDR3 DNA follows: TGTGCCAGCAGCTCGCTCCGGGGGGTAAACACCGGGGAGCTGTTTTTT.

This chain connects TRBV6-5 to TRBJ1-2; D perhaps matches TRBD1 (5 bases). This CDR3 contains 12 residues. Looked up from germline, CDR1 is MNHEY and CDR2 is SVGAGI. V lost 4 bases and J lost 8, with 11 bases in between. CDR3 DNA sequence: TGTGCCAGCAGTTCTGTTGGGGGGGGCTACACCTTC. Encoded protein: CASSSVGGGYTF.

DNA of the CDR3: TGTGCCAGTAGTGGGGGGGGCACTCAGCCCCAGCATTTT. It codes for CASSGGGTQPQHF. The chain uses TRBV19 and TRBJ1-5; TRBD1 might be the D (6 bases). CDR3 length: 13 residues. Looked up from germline, CDR1 is LNHDA and CDR2 is SQIVND (reference sequence). V lost 5 bases and J lost 6, with 11 bases in between.

This rearrangement joins TRBV6-5 to TRBJ1-1; TRBD1 matches at 7 bases. With V trimmed by 6 bases and J by 0 bases, 4 bases remained unmatched. Germline CDR1 MNHEY, CDR2 SVGAGI. This CDR3 contains 14 residues. CDR3 loop: CASSPGQLNTEAFF. The DNA for the CDR3 is TGTGCCAGCAGCCCGGGACAGCTGAACACTGAAGCTTTCTTT.

The J gene is TRBJ2-5, the V gene TRBV2, with D hard to call. The J call could be wrong; TRBJ2-7 is a better fit for the DNA end. The V gene's germline CDR1 is SNHLY and CDR2 FYNNEI. The CDR3 has 11 residues. The CDR3 protein is CASRESYEQYF. Written as DNA, the CDR3 is TGTGCCAGCAGGGAGTCCTACGAGCAGTACTTC.

The rearrangement uses TRBV6-5 and TRBJ2-7; weak D call: TRBD2 (6 bases). Trimming stripped 8 bases from V and 0 bases from J, with 11 bases between. Germline V gives CDR1 MNHEY, CDR2 SVGAGI. The CDR3 runs to 13 residues. In DNA form, the CDR3 reads TGTGCCAGCGCCCTGGGGGGCTCCTACGAGCAGTACTTC. It specifies CASALGGSYEQYF.

This clone was counted a few times. This sequence joins TRBV11-1 and TRBJ1-5; tentatively, D is TRBD1 (5 bases). This CDR3 has 13 amino acids. Germline CDR1 is SGHAT and CDR2 is FQDESV (reference sequence). Trimming cost V 5 bases and J 3 bases, with 8 bases left between them. The CDR3 here is CASSRGTNQPQHF. The CDR3 DNA sequence: TGTGCCAGCAGCCGGGGGACCAATCAGCCCCAGCATTTT.

This clone turned up a few times. This chain joins TRBV10-1 and TRBJ2-2, with D possibly being TRBD2 (6 bases). Germline loops: CDR1 WNHNN, CDR2 SYGVQD (reference sequence). Trimming stripped 11 bases from V and 4 bases from J, with 11 bases between. There are 12 residues in the CDR3. The CDR3, as DNA: TGCGCCCCACGTAGCGGCACCGGGGAGCTGTTTTTT. Protein: CAPRSGTGELFF.

J is TRBJ1-2 and V is TRBV21-1. TRBV21-1 is a recognized pseudogene. CDR3 length: 15 amino acids. Here the CDR3 reads CASSKPREPNYGYTF. DNA of the CDR3: TGTGCCAGCAGCAAGCCCCGGGAACCCAACTATGGCTACACCTTC.

The J gene is TRBJ1-2, the V gene TRBV5-4; D uncertain. V shed 0 bases and J shed 4 bases, with 7 bases lying between them. This CDR3 comprises 13 residues. CDR1 and CDR2 from the germline V gene are SGHNT and YYREEE (reference sequence). The CDR3 bases are TGTGCCAGCAGCTTGGCGGCAGGCTATGGCTACACCTTC. Translation: CASSLAAGYGYTF. The whole variable domain, filled in from reference TRBV5-4 and TRBJ1-2, reads ETGVTQSPTHLIKTRGQQVTLRCSSQSGHNTVSWYQQALGQGPQFIFQYYREEENGRGNFPPRFSGLQFPNYSSELNVNALELDDSALYLCASSLAAGYGYTFGSGTRLTVV.

J is TRBJ1-3 and V is TRBV30, with D possibly being TRBD1 (5 bases). Trimming cost V 5 bases and J 3 bases, with 17 bases left between them. The CDR3 is 15 amino acids. Germline-derived CDR1 and CDR2 are GTSNPN and SVGIG (reference sequence). CDR3 protein: CAWAKAGRIGNTIYF. DNA of the CDR3: TGTGCCTGGGCTAAGGCAGGGAGGATTGGAAACACCATATATTTT.

This rearrangement joins TRBV6-6 to TRBJ1-6; D remains unclear. Germline V gene data show CDR1 as MNHNY and CDR2 as SVGAGI (reference sequence). The CDR3 is made up of 15 amino acids. Between the trimmed V and J ends, which lost 0 bases and 11 bases, there was a span of 14 bases. The CDR3 loop is CASSYSKSPRAPLHF. As DNA, the CDR3 is TGTGCCAGCAGTTACTCGAAATCCCCGAGGGCACCCCTCCACTTT.

The CDR3 DNA is TGTGCCAGCAGCTTGACAGCCACAGATACGCAGTATTTT. This sequence encodes CASSLTATDTQYF. This chain connects TRBV7-7 to TRBJ2-3, with D perhaps TRBD1 (5 bases). The CDR3 sequence is 13 residues long. Germline V gene sequence: CDR1 SSHAT, CDR2 FNYEAQ (reference sequence). V was shortened by 3 bases and J by 2 bases, with 6 bases between the two germline ends.

CDR3 amino acids: CASSLIPSGGGETQYF. The DNA for the CDR3 is TGTGCCAGCAGCTTAATTCCTAGCGGGGGGGGAGAGACCCAGTACTTC. The rearrangement joins TRBV7-8 to TRBJ2-5; 12 bases agree with TRBD2. Germline V gene data show CDR1 as SGHVS and CDR2 as FQNEAQ. V lost 2 bases and J lost 4; bases outside the gene matches: 5. The CDR3 runs to 16 residues. Using reference TRBV7-8 and TRBJ2-5 for the parts outside the CDR3, the full variable domain is GAGVSQSPRYKVAKRGQDVALRCDPISGHVSLFWYQQALGQGPEFLTYFQNEAQLDKSGLPSDRFFAERPEGSVSTLKIQRTQQEDSAVYLCASSLIPSGGGETQYFGPGTRLLVL.

The chain is built from TRBV7-2 and TRBJ1-1; a possible D gene is TRBD1 (5 bases). Germline CDR1 is SGHTA and CDR2 is FQGNSA. The CDR3 sequence is 14 residues long. V was clipped by 5 bases and J by 1 base, with 11 bases between them. As DNA, the CDR3 is TGTGCCAGCAGCGCCGGGAGGGGGAACACTGAAGCTTTCTTT. This gives the protein CASSAGRGNTEAFF.

This clone was picked up a small number of times. The genes are TRBV7-9 and TRBJ1-1; D call uncertain. The CDR3 is made up of 13 amino acids. The germline V gene has CDR1 SEHNR and CDR2 FQNEAQ (reference sequence). Between the trimmed V and J ends, which lost 2 bases and 6 bases, there was a span of 10 bases. In DNA form, the CDR3 reads TGTGCCAGCAGCTTATTGATTAGCGCTGAAGCTTTCTTT. Amino acids: CASSLLISAEAFF.

The chain combines TRBV7-2 with TRBJ2-2, with TRBD1 identical over 8 bases. The CDR3 contains 16 residues. Per germline, CDR1 SGHTA and CDR2 FQGNSA. Trimming removed 2 bases from V and 9 bases from J; junction bases left unmatched: 11. This CDR3 is CASSLILTGGVRELFF. As DNA, the CDR3 is TGTGCCAGCAGCTTAATACTAACAGGGGGAGTGAGGGAGCTGTTTTTT.